The 16 T cell receptor beta chains below all came from one sample that was sequenced in a study of cytomegalovirus exposure and HLA in healthy donors. Clones were read by immunoSEQ multiplex PCR, and TCRdb kept only the in-frame ones, dropping some. Of around 300,000 clones in the sample, roughly 87% were seen once. Sequenced: PBMCs. These receptor sequences come from a woman younger than 45 in good health and CMV-seropositive.

To note about this clone: Other nucleotide sequences in the sample specify the same CDR3. The gene calls are TRBV4-3 and TRBJ2-7, with 11 bases fitting TRBD1. The ends lost 1 base at V and 3 bases at J; junction bases unmatched: 2. The CDR3 length is 15 residues. CDR1 and CDR2 from the germline V gene are LGHNA and YSLEER. The CDR3: CASSQAGTGGYEQYF. The CDR3 nucleotides are TGCGCCAGCAGCCAAGCCGGGACAGGGGGCTACGAGCAGTACTTC.

The chain recombines TRBV6-1 with TRBJ2-2; D is unclear. CDR3 length equals 12 residues. The V end lost 4 bases, the J end lost 5 bases, and 5 bases lay between the germline ends. From germline, CDR1 is MNHNS and CDR2 SASEGT. DNA of the CDR3: TGTGCCAGCAGTGGGTGGACCGGGGAGCTGTTTTTT. Its protein is CASSGWTGELFF.

The genes are TRBV7-2 and TRBJ1-2; D call uncertain. Trimming stripped 2 bases from V and 4 bases from J, with 14 bases between. CDR1 and CDR2 (germline): SGHTA, FQGNSA. The CDR3 sequence is 15 residues long. CDR3 sequence reads: CASSLPTSHLYGYTF. The CDR3 DNA reads TGTGCCAGCAGCTTACCAACCTCCCACCTCTATGGCTACACCTTC. The variable domain in full, completed from reference TRBV7-2 and TRBJ1-2, reads GAGVSQSPSNKVTEKGKDVELRCDPISGHTALYWYRQSLGQGLEFLIYFQGNSAPDKSGLPSDRFSAERTGGSVSTLTIQRTQQEDSAVYLCASSLPTSHLYGYTFGSGTRLTVV.

This sequence joins TRBV28 and TRBJ2-5, with 11 bases identical to TRBD2. V shed 5 bases and J 4 bases; nucleotides not matched to a gene: 9. This CDR3 has 16 residues. The germline V gene has CDR1 MDHEN and CDR2 SYDVKM. The CDR3 sequence is CASSPRLAGKRETQYF. The DNA of the CDR3 is TGTGCCAGCAGTCCACGACTAGCGGGGAAGAGAGAGACCCAGTACTTC.

V gene TRBV7-2 combines with J gene TRBJ2-7, with D hard to call. Germline-derived CDR1 and CDR2 are SGHTA and FQGNSA. The CDR3 is 16 amino acids. The V end lost 3 bases, the J end lost 3 bases, and 18 bases lay between the germline ends. CDR3 region: CASSFPSDGIFYEQYF. CDR3 coding DNA: TGTGCCAGCAGCTTCCCCTCGGACGGAATATTCTACGAGCAGTACTTC.

This chain connects TRBV27 to TRBJ2-2; D call uncertain. Between the trimmed V and J ends, which lost 7 bases and 0 bases, there was a span of 6 bases. The CDR3 runs to 13 residues. CDR1 is MNHEY and CDR2 is SMNVEV in the germline V gene (reference sequence). CDR3 loop: CASMYANTGELFF. Written as DNA, the CDR3 is TGTGCCAGCATGTACGCGAACACCGGGGAGCTGTTTTTT.

The V call is TRBV11-3, the J call TRBJ2-3; D is ambiguous. V lost 1 base, J lost 0 bases, and 14 bases lay in between. This CDR3 is built from 17 residues. Per germline, CDR1 SGHNT and CDR2 YENEEA. The CDR3 protein is CASSLGYWESSTDTQYF. In nucleotides, the CDR3 is TGTGCCAGCAGCTTAGGGTACTGGGAATCTAGCACAGATACGCAGTATTTT.

The rearrangement links TRBV6-5 to TRBJ2-3; 11 nucleotides agree with TRBD2. Unmatched junction bases numbered 5, after V lost 3 bases and J lost 6 bases. The germline gives CDR1 MNHEY, CDR2 SVGAGI. The CDR3 loop spans 15 amino acids. The CDR3, as DNA: TGTGCCAGCAGTTATAGCGGGGGGGCCTGGGATACGCAGTATTTT. Translating it yields CASSYSGGAWDTQYF.

As DNA, the CDR3 is TGTGCCAGCAGCTTTGGTCAGCAGTACAATGAGCAGTTCTTC. As protein: CASSFGQQYNEQFF. The genes are TRBV11-2 and TRBJ2-1; D gene unclear. Trimming left V 3 bases short and J 4 bases short, with 10 bases between. The CDR3 contains 14 residues. Germline values: CDR1 SGHAT, CDR2 FQNNGV.

This clone has only a few counts. The rearrangement uses TRBV9 and TRBJ1-2; maybe TRBD1 (5 bases). The CDR3 covers 14 residues. The germline V gene has CDR1 SGDLS and CDR2 YYNGEE. Trimming pared 2 bases from V and 0 bases from J, leaving 8 bases between. The CDR3 DNA is TGTGCCAGCAGCGTTGGGGGGGCTAACTATGGCTACACCTTC. This translates into CASSVGGANYGYTF.

V usage is TRBV6-6 and J usage is TRBJ1-4; D gene uncertain. Germline CDR1 and CDR2: MNHNY and SVGAGI (reference sequence). The V end was cut by 9 bases, the J end by 2 bases, with 10 bases between. The CDR3 spans 13 residues. CDR3 region: CASFRGTNEKLFF. The DNA for the CDR3 is TGTGCCAGTTTTCGAGGGACTAATGAAAAACTGTTTTTT.

The CDR3 DNA follows: TGTGCCAGCAGCGCACCGGACGGCCAAGAGACCCAGTACTTC. Translation gives CASSAPDGQETQYF. The chain employs TRBV9 and TRBJ2-5; no clear D gene. V was cut by 3 bases and J by 1 base, with 10 bases left in between. This CDR3 comprises 14 residues. Germline-derived CDR1 and CDR2 are SGDLS and YYNGEE. Full variable domain (rest looked up from reference TRBV9 and TRBJ2-5): DSGVTQTPKHLITATGQRVTLRCSPRSGDLSVYWYQQSLDQGLQFLIQYYNGEERAKGNILERFSAQQFPDLHSELNLSSLELGDSALYFCASSAPDGQETQYFGPGTRLLVL.

The chain carries TRBV30 and TRBJ1-5; 7 nucleotides agree with TRBD1. In germline, CDR1 is GTSNPN, CDR2 SVGIG (reference sequence). CDR3 length equals 15 residues. V lost 0 bases and J lost 4; bases outside the gene matches: 6. Here the CDR3 reads CAWSVGTASNQPQHF. The CDR3 DNA follows: TGTGCCTGGAGTGTGGGGACAGCCTCTAATCAGCCCCAGCATTTT.

V is TRBV7-3 and J is TRBJ2-3; 10 bases fit TRBD2. The CDR3 covers 16 residues. Germline V gene lookup returns CDR1 SGHTA and CDR2 FQGTGA. V lost 5 bases to trimming and J lost 2 bases; unmatched junction nucleotides: 7. In DNA form, the CDR3 reads TGTGCCAGCAGCCTGGGACTAGCGACCGCCACAGATACGCAGTATTTT. Translating it yields CASSLGLATATDTQYF.

The chain employs TRBV30 and TRBJ2-1, with a possible D match to TRBD2 (5 bases). Trimming cost V 3 bases and J 7 bases, with 13 bases left between them. The CDR3 is made up of 13 amino acids. Per the germline V gene, CDR1 is GTSNPN and CDR2 is SVGIG (reference sequence). This CDR3 reads CAWSSRGSNEQFF. In DNA form, the CDR3 reads TGTGCCTGGAGCTCTAGAGGGAGTAATGAGCAGTTCTTC.

This chain joins TRBV7-8 and TRBJ2-7; 8 bases fit TRBD1. This CDR3 contains 13 residues. In germline, CDR1 is SGHVS, CDR2 FQNEAQ. J lost 4 bases, V lost 5 bases, and 4 bases had no gene match. The DNA for the CDR3 is TGTGCCAGCAGCCGGACAGGGTTTTACGAGCAGTACTTC. Protein: CASSRTGFYEQYF.